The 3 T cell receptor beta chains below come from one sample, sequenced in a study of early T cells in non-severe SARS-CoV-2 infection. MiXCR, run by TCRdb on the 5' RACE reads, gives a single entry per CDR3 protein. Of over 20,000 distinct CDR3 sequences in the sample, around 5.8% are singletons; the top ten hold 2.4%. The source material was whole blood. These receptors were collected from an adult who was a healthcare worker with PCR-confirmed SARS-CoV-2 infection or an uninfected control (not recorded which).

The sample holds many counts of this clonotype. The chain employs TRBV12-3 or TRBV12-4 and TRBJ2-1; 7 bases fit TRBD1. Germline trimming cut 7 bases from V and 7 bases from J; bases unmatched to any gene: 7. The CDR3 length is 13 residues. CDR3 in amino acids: CASKPGQLNEQFF. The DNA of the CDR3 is TGTGCCAGCAAACCGGGACAGCTTAATGAGCAGTTCTTC.

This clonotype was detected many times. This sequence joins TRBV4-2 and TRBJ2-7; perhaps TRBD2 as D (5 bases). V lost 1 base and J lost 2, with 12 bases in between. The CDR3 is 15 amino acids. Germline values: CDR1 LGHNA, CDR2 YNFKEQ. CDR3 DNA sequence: TGTGCCAGCAGCCAAGCGTTGGACTTAGCCTACGAGCAGTACTTC. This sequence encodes CASSQALDLAYEQYF.

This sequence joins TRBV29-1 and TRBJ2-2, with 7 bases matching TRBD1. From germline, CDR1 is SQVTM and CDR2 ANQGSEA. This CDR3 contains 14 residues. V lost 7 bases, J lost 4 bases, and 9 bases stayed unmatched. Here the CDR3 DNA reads TGCAGCGCCTCGACAGGGTTCGGCACCGGGGAGCTGTTTTTT. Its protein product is CSASTGFGTGELFF.